The present T cell receptor (beta chain) was sequenced within a study of cytomegalovirus exposure and HLA in healthy donors. Findings and limits, study-wide: A later analysis linked a missense variant in DCLRE1C to the trimming of TCR beta V and J genes. No immune exposure information besides CMV serostatus was available. A later analysis by the authors found several of the most significant clusters apparently linked to common viral pathogens.

PCR amplification relied on 60 Vbeta primers (plus 13 Jbeta primers). Sequenced by immunoSEQ multiplex PCR; TCRdb stores in-frame clones only, minus some. Among some 150,000 clones listed, 65% to 75% were seen once. As regards this clone: What it binds is not known.

The receptor's source is a young man in good health and CMV-seronegative. Sequenced sample: PBMCs.

CDR3 DNA: TGTGCCAGCAGCAAGGGGATCACTACAACTAATGAAAAACTGTTTTTT. This encodes CASSKGITTTNEKLFF. The V gene is TRBV7-8, the J gene TRBJ1-4, with D perhaps matching TRBD1 (5 bases). Per the germline V gene, CDR1 is SGHVS and CDR2 is FQNEAQ. V was clipped by 5 bases and J by 0 bases, with 13 bases between them. The CDR3 loop spans 16 amino acids.